Each of the 11 T cell receptor beta chains below was sequenced from the same sample in a study of cytomegalovirus exposure and HLA in healthy donors. The PCR ran on 60 Vbeta and 13 Jbeta primers. Repertoires were generated with immunoSEQ multiplex PCR, while TCRdb's copy carries only in-frame clones and drops some. The repertoire holds 150,000 to 200,000 clones, with 79% as singletons. Sequences were obtained from PBMCs. These TCRs come from a woman aged 45-60 years in good health and CMV-seronegative.

The rearrangement uses TRBV19 and TRBJ2-6; no reliable D call. Germline lookup yields CDR1 LNHDA and CDR2 SQIVND (reference sequence). V lost 9 bases and J 1 base, leaving 7 bases between the germline ends. The CDR3 runs to 13 residues. CDR3 amino acids: CASDQSGANVLTF. In nucleotides, the CDR3 is TGTGCCAGCGATCAGTCTGGGGCCAACGTCCTGACTTTC.

The chain employs TRBV2 and TRBJ2-1, with 11 bases fitting TRBD2. The CDR3 totals 16 residues. Germline CDR1 reads SNHLY; CDR2 reads FYNNEI. V trimming: 2 bases; J trimming: 8 bases; junction bases outside the gene matches: 8. The CDR3 is CASSEHSGGAVYEQFF. CDR3 in DNA: TGTGCCAGCAGTGAACATAGCGGGGGGGCGGTATATGAGCAGTTCTTC. Together with reference TRBV2 and TRBJ2-1, the CDR3 gives the full variable domain: EPEVTQTPSHQVTQMGQEVILRCVPISNHLYFYWYRQILGQKVEFLVSFYNNEISEKSEIFDDQFSVERPDGSNFTLKIRSTKLEDSAMYFCASSEHSGGAVYEQFFGPGTRLTVL.

The V call is TRBV5-1, the J call TRBJ2-3, with D hard to call. The germline gives CDR1 SGHRS, CDR2 YFSETQ. CDR3 length: 11 residues. V lost 7 bases to trimming and J lost 2 bases, with 5 bases between them. The CDR3 coding sequence is TGCGCCAGCCAACACACAGATACGCAGTATTTT. It specifies CASQHTDTQYF.

This clone came up a few times. This chain joins TRBV4-1 and TRBJ1-5; the D is unclear. Germline V gives CDR1 MGHRA, CDR2 YSYEKL. The CDR3 runs 16 residues. V shed 1 base and J shed 0 bases, with 10 bases lying between them. The CDR3 loop is CASSQGGGTSNQPQHF. The CDR3, as DNA: TGCGCCAGCAGCCAAGGGGGAGGTACTAGCAATCAGCCCCAGCATTTT.

Comments on this clone: One junction end does not reproduce the germline sequence, and a read error may be involved. The V gene is TRBV7-9, the J gene TRBJ2-7, with 7 bases fitting TRBD1. The CDR3 contains 12 residues. Germline lookup yields CDR1 SEHNR and CDR2 FQNEAQ (reference sequence). Written as DNA, the CDR3 is TGTTCCAGCAGCTCTGACAGGGCCGAGCAGTACTTC. Protein product: CSSSSDRAEQYF. Combining the CDR3 with reference TRBV7-9 and TRBJ2-7 gives the whole variable domain DTGVSQNPRHKITKRGQNVTFRCDPISEHNRLYWYRQTLGQGPEFLTYFQNEAQLEKSRLLSDRFSAERPKGSFSTLEIQRTEQGDSAMYLCSSSSDRAEQYFGPGTRLTVT.

The chain links TRBV10-3 to TRBJ2-3; 9 bases match TRBD2. Per germline, CDR1 ENHRY and CDR2 SYGVKD. The V segment lost 3 bases and the J segment 1 base; nucleotides outside the gene matches: 5. This CDR3 has 16 amino acids. CDR3: CAISDPSGKGTDTQYF. The CDR3 DNA is TGTGCCATCAGTGATCCTAGCGGGAAGGGCACAGATACGCAGTATTTT.

This chain connects TRBV28 to TRBJ1-1; D possibly corresponds to TRBD1 (5 bases). Trimming pared 6 bases from V and 4 bases from J, leaving 12 bases between. This CDR3 spans 13 amino acids. Germline V CDR1 and CDR2: MDHEN, SYDVKM. CDR3 in DNA: TGTGCCAGCAGGACCTCGGGGGGCACTGAAGCTTTCTTT. It translates to CASRTSGGTEAFF.

V is TRBV5-1 and J is TRBJ2-1; 11 bases are shared with TRBD1. This CDR3 contains 15 residues. The ends lost 0 bases at V and 8 bases at J; junction bases unmatched: 4. In germline, CDR1 is SGHRS, CDR2 YFSETQ. The DNA of the CDR3 is TGCGCCAGCAGCTTGGGGACAGGGGGCTCGGATGAGCAGTTCTTC. Protein product: CASSLGTGGSDEQFF.

A single count supports this clone. J is TRBJ2-7 and V is TRBV29-1, with 7 bases aligning to TRBD1. The CDR3 has 12 amino acids. V shed 5 bases, J shed 2 bases, and the junction held 3 bases outside the gene matches. Germline CDR1 and CDR2: SQVTM and ANQGSEA. CDR3 in amino acids: CSVSGGPYEQYF. In DNA, the CDR3 is TGCAGCGTTTCAGGGGGTCCCTACGAGCAGTACTTC.

The rearrangement uses TRBV5-1 and TRBJ2-5, with 12 bases identical to TRBD2. The CDR3 is made up of 16 amino acids. The germline gives CDR1 SGHRS, CDR2 YFSETQ. V lost 4 bases to trimming and J lost 11 bases; unmatched junction nucleotides: 15. The CDR3 bases are TGCGCCAGCAGCCCAACCCGACTAGCGGGAGCCGGGGAGCAGTACTTC. It yields the protein CASSPTRLAGAGEQYF.

The J gene is TRBJ2-1, the V gene TRBV27; possible D gene TRBD2, 5 bases. Trimming removed 0 bases from V and 3 bases from J, with 12 bases in between. Germline V gene sequence: CDR1 MNHEY, CDR2 SMNVEV (reference sequence). CDR3 length equals 16 residues. CDR3 nucleotides: TGTGCCAGCAGTTTATCTTGGAGCGGAGACTACAATGAGCAGTTCTTC. Amino acids: CASSLSWSGDYNEQFF.